This T cell receptor beta chain was sequenced for a study of blood T cell repertoires in COVID-19. Background on the study: Donors in the United States, Italy and Spain gave samples during acute or convalescent COVID-19. The analysed material was cDNA or gDNA that came from T cells, B-cell-depleted T cells, or PBMCs.

The authors' processing: Amplified reference gene primers provided the basis for estimating nucleated cell counts. This table comes from immunoSEQ multiplex PCR, and its TCRdb copy is limited to in-frame clones, with some not included. V, J and clone size were drawn from that table, and D and trimming were deduced from the DNA. The repertoire holds approximately 400,000 clones, with around 90% as singletons. V was clipped by 2 bases and J by 5 bases; unmatched bases: 13. This CDR3 is built from 18 residues. Germline V CDR1 and CDR2: SEHNR, FQNEAQ (reference sequence). The sample consisted of peripheral blood. The rearrangement links TRBV7-9 to TRBJ1-2, with TRBD1 identical over 11 bases. This clonotype originated in a man aged 40-49 years with acute or convalescent COVID-19. CDR3 nucleotides: TGTGCCAGCAGCTTACGGGGAGGGACAGGGGGAACTTCTTATGGCTACACCTTC. Protein sequence: CASSLRGGTGGTSYGYTF. Full variable domain (remainder filled in from reference TRBV7-9 and TRBJ1-2): DTGVSQNPRHKITKRGQNVTFRCDPISEHNRLYWYRQTLGQGPEFLTYFQNEAQLEKSRLLSDRFSAERPKGSFSTLEIQRTEQGDSAMYLCASSLRGGTGGTSYGYTFGSGTRLTVV.